The 22 T cell receptor beta chains below were found in one sample sequenced in a study of PD-1 blockade in classical Hodgkin lymphoma. Sequenced by immunoSEQ multiplex PCR; TCRdb stores in-frame clones only, minus some. The sample contains 100,000 or so clones, about nine tenths of which appear only once. Time point indicated: cycle 4 day 1 (C4D1), after 6 weeks of nivolumab. Following autologous stem cell transplantation, relapse occurred in every patient, and exposure to brentuximab vedotin varied. Sequencing was performed on peripheral blood mononuclear cells (PBMCs), taken before the fourth cycle of nivolumab. The source of these receptors is a human donor with classical Hodgkin lymphoma.

The gene calls are TRBV6-5 and TRBJ1-2; D remains ambiguous. The germline V gene encodes CDR1 MNHEY and CDR2 SVGAGI. This CDR3 spans 14 amino acids. The V and J ends lost 2 bases and 6 bases respectively, with 13 bases between them. The CDR3 region has the DNA TGTGCCAGCAGTTACGGACTTGAGAACAATGGCTACACCTTC. Residues: CASSYGLENNGYTF.

V usage is TRBV19 and J usage is TRBJ2-1; D unclear. The length of the CDR3 is 13 residues. Germline lookup yields CDR1 LNHDA and CDR2 SQIVND (reference sequence). The V gene lost 2 bases and the J gene lost 8 bases, with 10 bases spanning the gap. CDR3 in amino acids: CASSIRRIDEQFF. CDR3 nucleotides: TGTGCCAGTAGTATACGAAGGATTGATGAGCAGTTCTTC.

The genes are TRBV7-6 and TRBJ2-7; D is ambiguous. The CDR3 runs 14 residues. The V gene lost 0 bases and the J gene lost 0 bases, with 6 bases spanning the gap. Germline V gene data show CDR1 as SGHVS and CDR2 as FNYEAQ. This CDR3 is CASSLASSSYEQYF. CDR3 in DNA: TGTGCCAGCAGCTTAGCAAGTAGCTCCTACGAGCAGTACTTC.

The V call is TRBV29-1, the J call TRBJ1-1, with no clear D. The V and J ends lost 1 base and 0 bases respectively, with 3 bases between them. Germline loops: CDR1 SQVTM, CDR2 ANQGSEA. The CDR3 is made up of 12 amino acids. The CDR3, as DNA: TGCAGCGTTGAAGGTCTGAACACTGAAGCTTTCTTT. As protein: CSVEGLNTEAFF.

This chain joins TRBV29-1 and TRBJ1-1; D unclear. Germline assignment: CDR1 SQVTM and CDR2 ANQGSEA. CDR3 length: 11 residues. DNA for the CDR3: TGCGGCTATCGGACGAACACTGAAGCTTTCTTT. It yields the protein CGYRTNTEAFF.

The V and J genes are TRBV6-5 and TRBJ1-5, with D unclear. The V end lost 4 bases, the J end lost 0 bases, and 7 bases lay between the germline ends. The CDR3 runs to 14 residues. Germline CDR1 and CDR2: MNHEY and SVGAGI. This CDR3 reads CASSLVFSNQPQHF. In DNA, the CDR3 is TGTGCCAGCAGTTTGGTCTTTAGCAATCAGCCCCAGCATTTT.

The chain is built from TRBV9 and TRBJ1-1, with D hard to call. V dropped 0 bases and J dropped 4 bases, with 7 bases sitting between them. Germline V lookup: CDR1 SGDLS, CDR2 YYNGEE. CDR3 size: 13 residues. The CDR3 sequence is CASSVGLFTEAFF. In DNA form, the CDR3 reads TGTGCCAGCAGCGTAGGCCTCTTCACTGAAGCTTTCTTT.

As DNA, the CDR3 is TGTGCCAGCAGGACCCGAGAGGACACTGAAGCTTTCTTT. It encodes CASRTREDTEAFF. This chain connects TRBV25-1 to TRBJ1-1; D is unresolved. Germline V gene sequence: CDR1 MGHDK, CDR2 SYGVNS. V was shortened by 6 bases and J by 3 bases, with 11 bases between the two germline ends. There are 13 residues in the CDR3. Together with reference TRBV25-1 and TRBJ1-1, the CDR3 gives the full variable domain: EADIYQTPRYLVIGTGKKITLECSQTMGHDKMYWYQQDPGMELHLIHYSYGVNSTEKGDLSSESTVSRIRTEHFPLTLESARPSHTSQYLCASRTREDTEAFFGQGTRLTVV.

V usage is TRBV29-1 and J usage is TRBJ2-2, with D hard to call. V shed 5 bases and J shed 6 bases, with 19 bases lying between them. This CDR3 spans 15 amino acids. Germline loops: CDR1 SQVTM, CDR2 ANQGSEA. CDR3 sequence: CSVIFIWASAGELFF. DNA for the CDR3: TGCAGCGTTATATTTATATGGGCATCGGCCGGGGAGCTGTTTTTT.

In DNA form, the CDR3 reads TGTGCCAGTAGTCCTCGGGTTTGGAGCGTTAATGAAAAACTGTTTTTT. Translation gives CASSPRVWSVNEKLFF. The chain employs TRBV19 and TRBJ1-4; D not certain. CDR1 is LNHDA and CDR2 is SQIVND in the germline V gene (reference sequence). Deletions cut 5 bases from V and 4 bases from J, with 17 bases between. CDR3 size: 16 residues.

V gene TRBV7-2 combines with J gene TRBJ1-6; 7 positions match TRBD1. J was trimmed by 7 bases and V by 3 bases; bases with no gene match: 3. CDR3 length: 14 amino acids. Germline CDR1 is SGHTA and CDR2 is FQGNSA. The CDR3 protein is CASSLDRMNSPLHF. Written as DNA, the CDR3 is TGTGCCAGCAGCTTGGACAGGATGAATTCACCCCTCCACTTT.

This chain connects TRBV7-9 to TRBJ2-7, with D perhaps TRBD1 (6 bases). The CDR3 is 14 residues long. The germline V gene has CDR1 SEHNR and CDR2 FQNEAQ (reference sequence). With 5 bases removed from V and 1 base from J, the gap between germline ends came to 12 bases. This chain's CDR3 is CASSPGTSSYEQYF. For the CDR3, the DNA is TGTGCCAGCAGCCCTGGGACATCTTCCTACGAGCAGTACTTC. The variable domain in full, completed from reference TRBV7-9 and TRBJ2-7, reads DTGVSQNPRHKITKRGQNVTFRCDPISEHNRLYWYRQTLGQGPEFLTYFQNEAQLEKSRLLSDRFSAERPKGSFSTLEIQRTEQGDSAMYLCASSPGTSSYEQYFGPGTRLTVT.

This clone was picked up a small number of times. The rearrangement joins TRBV16 to TRBJ1-5; D gene ambiguous. V lost 6 bases and J lost 0, with 12 bases in between. Germline V gene data show CDR1 as KGHSY and CDR2 as FQNENV. The CDR3 loop spans 15 amino acids. The CDR3 sequence is CASRTRAYSNQPQHF. As DNA, the CDR3 is TGTGCCAGCAGGACCCGGGCCTATAGCAATCAGCCCCAGCATTTT.

The gene calls are TRBV7-9 and TRBJ2-7; D tentatively reads TRBD1 or TRBD2 (5 bases each). Germline V gene data show CDR1 as SEHNR and CDR2 as FQNEAQ (reference sequence). The CDR3 sequence is 15 residues long. Trimming took off 5 bases at V and 5 bases at J, with 19 bases between the two ends. The CDR3 loop is CASSQPRLGPDEQYF. The DNA for the CDR3 is TGTGCCAGCAGCCAACCCAGGTTGGGACCCGACGAGCAGTACTTC.

Note on this clone: Other DNA sequences in the sample encode the same CDR3. The rearrangement links TRBV9 to TRBJ1-6; D remains ambiguous. CDR3 length: 12 residues. The V end was cut by 0 bases, the J end by 9 bases, with 4 bases between. Germline values: CDR1 SGDLS, CDR2 YYNGEE. The chain's CDR3 is CASSVGGSPLHF. The CDR3 DNA reads as TGTGCCAGCAGCGTAGGCGGTTCACCCCTCCACTTT.

The CDR3 sequence is CAWSVVGTGYLNEQFF. The DNA for the CDR3 is TGTGCCTGGAGTGTAGTTGGGACAGGGTATCTCAATGAGCAGTTCTTC. The chain recombines TRBV30 with TRBJ2-1; 9 bases fit TRBD1. CDR1 and CDR2 from the germline V gene are GTSNPN and SVGIG (reference sequence). The CDR3 runs to 16 residues. Trimming at V came to 0 bases and at J to 6 bases, leaving 9 bases not matched to a gene.

This clone was observed a few times. DNA of the CDR3: TGTGCCAGCAGCGGAGCGAGGGGGGTCGGTGGCACTGAAGCTTTCTTT. Protein sequence: CASSGARGVGGTEAFF. V and J are TRBV9 and TRBJ1-1; tentatively, D is TRBD1 (6 bases). There are 16 residues in the CDR3. Looked up from germline, CDR1 is SGDLS and CDR2 is YYNGEE. The V end was cut by 3 bases, the J end by 4 bases, with 19 bases between.

This chain uses TRBV28 with TRBJ1-3; no firm D call. The CDR3 contains 15 residues. Germline CDR1 is MDHEN and CDR2 is SYDVKM. The V and J ends lost 6 bases and 0 bases respectively, with 12 bases between them. CDR3: CASRRPVGSGNTIYF. CDR3 DNA: TGTGCCAGCAGGCGCCCCGTGGGCTCTGGAAACACCATATATTTT.

The CDR3 sequence is CASSSRDQAGTEAFF. The DNA of the CDR3 is TGTGCCAGCAGTTCCCGGGACCAAGCAGGCACTGAAGCTTTCTTT. The V gene is TRBV6-6, the J gene TRBJ1-1, with D possibly matching TRBD1 (5 bases). Trimming removed 4 bases from V and 4 bases from J, with 16 bases in between. Germline V gene lookup returns CDR1 MNHNY and CDR2 SVGAGI (reference sequence). CDR3 length: 15 residues.

The gene calls are TRBV6-1 and TRBJ2-7; D is perhaps TRBD1 (6 bases). Trimming stripped 1 base from V and 4 bases from J, with 14 bases between. CDR3 size: 15 residues. Germline CDR1 is MNHNS and CDR2 is SASEGT. The CDR3 nucleotides are TGTGCCAGCAGTGAAGATACAGGGCAAGGATACGAGCAGTACTTC. It yields the protein CASSEDTGQGYEQYF.

The J gene is TRBJ1-1, the V gene TRBV6-6; tentatively, D is TRBD1 (5 bases). V dropped 8 bases and J dropped 3 bases, with 22 bases sitting between them. The CDR3 spans 16 residues. Germline lookup yields CDR1 MNHNY and CDR2 SVGAGI (reference sequence). The CDR3 spells CASHPWRGPGDTEAFF. CDR3 in DNA: TGTGCCAGCCACCCCTGGCGGGGCCCGGGGGACACTGAAGCTTTCTTT.

J is TRBJ1-4 and V is TRBV11-2; 8 nucleotides align to TRBD1. Trimming cost V 5 bases and J 8 bases; bases outside gene matches: 7. CDR3 length: 14 residues. CDR1 is SGHAT, CDR2 FQNNGV, per germline. The CDR3 DNA reads TGTGCCAGCAGCCCGGACAGGGTCGGGGAAAAACTGTTTTTT. It encodes CASSPDRVGEKLFF.